This TCR beta chain derives from a study of blood T cell repertoires in COVID-19 (TCRdb year 2020). As for the study more broadly: Collaborator samples came from the United States, Italy and Spain and covered acute and convalescent phases of COVID-19. The prospective study material was composed of cDNA or gDNA derived from T cells, B-cell-depleted T cells, or PBMCs. The dataset comprised deeply sampled blood TCRbeta repertoires from subjects exposed to, actively infected with, or recovered from COVID-19. The repertoires were released in a freely available public database meant as a resource for research on the immune response to SARS-CoV-2. Samples came from the ongoing ImmuneRACE study (first 160 participants) plus 1,254 subjects from 6 global collaborators. Sample metadata almost always included a de-identified subject ID, COVID-19 status, age in years and sex. Where available, HLA class I and class II types were taken from metadata supplied by the sample provider and were not determined by assay-based typing. Broad study findings and their caveats: The quantity of clinical and demographic metadata differed by source and by participant and was supplied without curation.

Collaborating institutions collected whole blood in K2EDTA tubes following their own protocols. For TCRbeta analysis, collaborators shipped samples in one of three forms: frozen whole blood, isolated PBMCs, or DNA extracted from either of those sample types. As regards this clone: What this receptor recognizes is not known. Base qualities are not at hand, and no much larger clone is one base apart.

TCRbeta CDR3 regions were amplified from genomic DNA using the immunoSEQ Assay, a bias-controlled multiplex PCR. In the original analysis: Nucleated cell counts per sample were estimated from amplification of reference gene primers within the assay. To quantify the absolute abundance of each unique TCRbeta CDR3 rearrangement, sequence reads were collapsed and filtered. For each sample, productive Simpson clonality was calculated by taking the square root of Simpson's diversity index across productive rearrangements. TCRdb obtained this table from immuneACCESS and retained in-frame rearrangements with V and J assigned. These tables miss some clones; where compared with another copy, unresolved V genes account for less than half of the shortfall, and the remainder is unexplained. The V and J calls and clone size were taken over from that table, and D and trimming were inferred from the DNA. This sample comprises approximately 190,000 clones, just under 85% of them detected only once. The top ten clones comprise less than 6.5% of the sample.

The CDR3 covers 13 residues, taking in both the cysteine and the phenylalanine. CDR3 DNA is the only sequence kept; it has 39 bases, read in frame from the first base. As encoded in the germline V gene (reference sequence), CDR1 is LNHDA while CDR2 is SQIVND. The V end gives up 7 bases and the J end 6 bases, leaving 5 bases in the junction not matched to a gene. The chain is made from TRBV19 and TRBJ1-5, and 8 junction bases match TRBD1. The sequence derives from a woman aged 70-85 years with active or convalescent COVID-19. Sequenced input: peripheral blood. The DNA reads TGTGCCAGTACGGACAGGGCCGGTCAGCCCCAGCATTTT. Protein translation: CASTDRAGQPQHF.